This TCR beta chain was found in a study of low-dose radiotherapy and immunotherapy resistance in tumors. Study as a whole: Cohort 1 got 0.5 Gy per fraction every 2 weeks, 6.5 Gy in total. Every six weeks patients received intravenous ipilimumab 1 mg/kg, and every two weeks they received intravenous nivolumab 240 mg.

The time point: after trial treatment. Treatment in this sample: LDRT plus nivolumab, ipilimumab, low-dose cyclophosphamide and aspirin (RACIN trial). Trimming at V came to 5 bases and at J to 2 bases, leaving 6 bases not matched to a gene. The germline V gene has CDR1 SGHNT and CDR2 YENEEA. The CDR3 is 15 amino acids. Priming of first-strand cDNA relied on TRAV- and TRBV-specific primers (covering alpha and beta chains). It was with a constant-region primer and a V-primer adapter that TCRs were amplified over around 18 PCR cycles. TCRdb reprocessed the reads via MiXCR and lists one record per CDR3 protein. The repertoire includes roughly 95,000 distinct CDR3 sequences, 20% to 25% of them detected once, and about 13% sits in the top ten.

The chain employs TRBV11-3 and TRBJ2-5; 9 nucleotides match TRBD2. The sample here was PBMCs, taken after low-dose radiotherapy plus immunotherapy. The receptor was isolated from a female donor with ovarian cancer. The CDR3 sequence is CASSPSGTLQETQYF. Here the CDR3 DNA reads TGTGCCAGCAGCCCTAGCGGGACCCTACAAGAGACCCAGTACTTC.